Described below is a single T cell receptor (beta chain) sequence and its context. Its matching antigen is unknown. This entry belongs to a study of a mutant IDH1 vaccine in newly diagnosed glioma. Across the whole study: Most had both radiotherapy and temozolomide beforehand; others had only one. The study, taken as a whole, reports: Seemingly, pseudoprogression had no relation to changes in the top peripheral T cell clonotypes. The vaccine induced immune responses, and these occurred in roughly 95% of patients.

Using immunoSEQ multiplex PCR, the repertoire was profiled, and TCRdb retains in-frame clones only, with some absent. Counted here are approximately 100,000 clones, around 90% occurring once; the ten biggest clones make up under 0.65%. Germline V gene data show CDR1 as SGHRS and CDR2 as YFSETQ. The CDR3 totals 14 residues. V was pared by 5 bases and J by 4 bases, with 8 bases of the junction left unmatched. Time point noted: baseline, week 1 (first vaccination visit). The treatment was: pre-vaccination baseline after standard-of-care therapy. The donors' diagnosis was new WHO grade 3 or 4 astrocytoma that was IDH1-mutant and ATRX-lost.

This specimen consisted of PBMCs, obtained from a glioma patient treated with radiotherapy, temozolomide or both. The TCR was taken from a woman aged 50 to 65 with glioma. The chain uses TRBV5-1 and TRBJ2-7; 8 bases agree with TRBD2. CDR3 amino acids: CASSRRGRLYEQYF. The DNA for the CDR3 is TGCGCCAGCAGTCGGCGCGGGAGGTTATACGAGCAGTACTTC. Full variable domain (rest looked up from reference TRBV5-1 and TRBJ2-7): KAGVTQTPRYLIKTRGQQVTLSCSPISGHRSVSWYQQTPGQGLQFLFEYFSETQRNKGNFPGRFSGRQFSNSRSEMNVSTLELGDSALYLCASSRRGRLYEQYFGPGTRLTVT.